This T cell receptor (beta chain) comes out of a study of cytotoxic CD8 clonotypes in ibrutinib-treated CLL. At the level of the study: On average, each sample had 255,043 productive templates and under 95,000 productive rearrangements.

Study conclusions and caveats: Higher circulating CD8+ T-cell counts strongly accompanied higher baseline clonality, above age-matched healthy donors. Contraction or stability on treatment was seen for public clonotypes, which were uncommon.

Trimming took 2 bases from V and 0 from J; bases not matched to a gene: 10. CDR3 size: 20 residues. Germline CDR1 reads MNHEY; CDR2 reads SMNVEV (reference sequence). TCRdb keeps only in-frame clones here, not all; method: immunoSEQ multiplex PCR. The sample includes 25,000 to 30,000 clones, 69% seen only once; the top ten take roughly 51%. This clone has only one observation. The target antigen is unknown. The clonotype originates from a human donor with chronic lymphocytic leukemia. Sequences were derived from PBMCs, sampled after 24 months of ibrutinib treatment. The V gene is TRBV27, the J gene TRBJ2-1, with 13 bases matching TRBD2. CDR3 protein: CASSLAPGLAGPSSYNEQFF. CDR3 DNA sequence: TGTGCCAGCAGTTTAGCCCCGGGACTAGCGGGACCCAGCTCCTACAATGAGCAGTTCTTC.